These 21 T cell receptor beta chains were all obtained from the same sample, sequenced in a study of T cells in Graves' hyperthyroidism and ophthalmopathy (dated by TCRdb to the late 2010s). Library preparation used multiplex PCR. The listed sequencing device is Illumina HiSeq 2000. Amplification of TCR beta CDR3 regions was carried out from RNA transcripts. The TCR CDR3 was subjected to a first round of RT-PCR using the HTBI primer set and the Qiagen OneStep RT-PCR kit. TCRdb took the public reads, trimmed them with fastp at Q25, ran MiXCR for clone calling and kept in-frame beta chains. CDR3 protein duplicates are merged, each entry listing the most common genes and DNA. Within this sample are around 690,000 distinct CDR3 sequences, with 15% to 20% of them counted one time only. Together, the top ten hold about 16% of the sample. The sequenced sample was blood. These receptors were obtained from a man aged 50 or older with Graves' hyperthyroidism.

This clonotype was counted only a few times. The chain joins TRBV9 to TRBJ2-1; the D gene is possibly TRBD1 (6 bases). Trimming removed 4 bases from V and 6 bases from J, with 17 bases in between. Germline values: CDR1 SGDLS, CDR2 YYNGEE. The CDR3 loop spans 15 amino acids. This CDR3 is CASSSRQAATNEQFF. The DNA of the CDR3 is TGTGCCAGCAGCTCGAGACAGGCAGCTACCAATGAGCAGTTCTTC.

This clonotype was counted many times. The rearrangement links TRBV24-1 to TRBJ1-1; D call uncertain. The V end lost 3 bases, the J end lost 5 bases, and 12 bases lay between the germline ends. CDR1 and CDR2 (germline): KGHDR, SFDVKD. The CDR3 length is 14 residues. CDR3 in amino acids: CATSDVGSHTEAFF. The CDR3 DNA sequence: TGTGCCACCAGTGATGTCGGTTCGCATACTGAAGCTTTCTTT.

The CDR3 region is CAISESGGINQPQHF. The CDR3 DNA is TGTGCCATCAGTGAGTCGGGTGGGATCAATCAGCCCCAGCATTTT. V and J are TRBV10-3 and TRBJ1-5; D remains ambiguous. This CDR3 has 15 amino acids. The germline V gene has CDR1 ENHRY and CDR2 SYGVKD. The V end was cut by 0 bases, the J end by 3 bases, with 9 bases between.

The chain carries TRBV7-3 and TRBJ2-1; D is unclear. With 5 bases removed from V and 5 bases from J, the gap between germline ends came to 10 bases. Germline CDR1 and CDR2: SGHTA and FQGTGA. The CDR3 extends over 13 amino acids. Here the CDR3 DNA reads TGTGCCAGCAGCCAACCCCCCAACAATGAGCAGTTCTTC. Its protein is CASSQPPNNEQFF.

This clonotype was observed at least ten times. The rearrangement links TRBV30 to TRBJ1-1; D gene ambiguous. The CDR3 extends over 11 amino acids. Trimming took 4 bases from V and 3 from J, leaving 6 bases between them. Germline V gives CDR1 GTSNPN, CDR2 SVGIG (reference sequence). The CDR3 here is CAWTPYTEAFF. The DNA for the CDR3 is TGTGCCTGGACTCCGTACACTGAAGCTTTCTTT.

The J gene is TRBJ2-7, the V gene TRBV20-1, with D tentatively TRBD1 (6 bases). This CDR3 is 16 amino acids long. Trimming took off 0 bases at V and 3 bases at J, with 18 bases between the two ends. Germline CDR1 reads DFQATT; CDR2 reads SNEGSKA (reference sequence). CDR3 loop: CSARDRQVAEDYEQYF. DNA for the CDR3: TGCAGTGCTAGAGATAGACAGGTCGCAGAAGACTACGAGCAGTACTTC.

The genes are TRBV28 and TRBJ2-1; the D gene could be TRBD1 or TRBD2 (5 bases each). With 2 bases removed from V and 3 bases from J, the gap between germline ends came to 14 bases. Germline V gene lookup returns CDR1 MDHEN and CDR2 SYDVKM. There are 16 residues in the CDR3. The CDR3 loop is CASSLVGDGRYNEQFF. The CDR3 region has the DNA TGTGCCAGCAGTTTAGTGGGGGACGGACGCTACAATGAGCAGTTCTTC.

In its sample, this clonotype was seen many times. V is TRBV30 and J is TRBJ2-3, with D possibly being TRBD2 (6 bases). V was pared by 2 bases and J by 4 bases, with 10 bases between. The CDR3 runs 13 residues. CDR1 GTSNPN and CDR2 SVGIG come from the germline V gene (reference sequence). The chain's CDR3 is CAWSLAGSDTQYF. In DNA form, the CDR3 reads TGTGCCTGGAGTCTGGCGGGGTCAGATACGCAGTATTTT.

This clonotype was found a few times. The rearrangement uses TRBV30 and TRBJ1-5; weak D call: TRBD1 (5 bases). The CDR3 is made up of 13 amino acids. Looked up from germline, CDR1 is GTSNPN and CDR2 is SVGIG (reference sequence). Deletions cut 2 bases from V and 3 bases from J, with 8 bases between. CDR3 region: CAWSKGVNQPQHF. CDR3 nucleotide sequence: TGTGCCTGGAGTAAAGGGGTCAATCAGCCCCAGCATTTT.

This clonotype was recorded many times. V usage is TRBV12-3 or TRBV12-4 and J usage is TRBJ2-7; TRBD2 matches 10 bases. Trimming took 5 bases from V and 13 from J; bases not matched to a gene: 8. CDR3 length equals 12 residues. CDR3 sequence reads: CASSIQAGGIYF. The CDR3 DNA reads as TGTGCCAGCAGTATCCAAGCGGGAGGGATTTACTTC.

There are a few counts of this clonotype. The chain joins TRBV7-3 to TRBJ2-1; D is perhaps TRBD1 (6 bases). CDR3 length: 12 amino acids. The V and J ends lost 5 bases and 15 bases respectively, with 17 bases between them. CDR1 is SGHTA and CDR2 is FQGTGA in the germline V gene. In nucleotides, the CDR3 is TGTGCCAGCAGCGCGTCAGGGGATAGCCTGTTCTTC. Translated: CASSASGDSLFF.

This clonotype was recorded a few times. The V gene is TRBV24-1, the J gene TRBJ1-3, with D maybe TRBD1 (6 bases). From germline, CDR1 is KGHDR and CDR2 SFDVKD. V was clipped by 4 bases and J by 0 bases, with 12 bases between them. CDR3 length: 16 amino acids. The CDR3 bases are TGTGCCACCAGTGACCCCACAGGGAACTCTGGAAACACCATATATTTT. It translates to CATSDPTGNSGNTIYF.

This clonotype was counted at least ten times. The chain employs TRBV2 and TRBJ1-6; maybe TRBD1 (6 bases). This CDR3 region has 15 residues. Trimming shortened V by 5 bases and J by 5 bases, and 13 bases separated the two germline ends. Germline CDR1 reads SNHLY; CDR2 reads FYNNEI. This chain's CDR3 is CASSTSRGNNSPLHF. The CDR3 nucleotides read TGTGCCAGCAGTACAAGCAGGGGTAATAATTCACCCCTCCACTTT.

The chain joins TRBV5-5 to TRBJ2-7; D gene unclear. CDR1 SGHKS and CDR2 YYEKEE come from the germline V gene (reference sequence). The CDR3 totals 13 residues. The V and J ends lost 1 base and 4 bases respectively, with 9 bases between them. As DNA, the CDR3 is TGTGCCAGCAGCTTGCAAGGTTTTTACGAGCAGTACTTC. As protein: CASSLQGFYEQYF.

This clonotype was seen repeatedly, ten times or more. The chain recombines TRBV6-5 with TRBJ1-6; D gene unclear. The V end lost 0 bases, the J end lost 0 bases, and 9 bases lay between the germline ends. This CDR3 is 17 amino acids long. Germline V gene sequence: CDR1 MNHEY, CDR2 SVGAGI. CDR3 protein: CASSYSRMSSYNSPLHF. CDR3 coding DNA: TGTGCCAGCAGTTACTCTAGGATGAGCTCCTATAATTCACCCCTCCACTTT.

This clonotype occurred many times. The CDR3 protein is CASSRQGIGTEAFF. The CDR3 region has the DNA TGTGCCAGCAGCCGACAGGGGATTGGCACTGAAGCTTTCTTT. This chain uses TRBV11-2 with TRBJ1-1, with TRBD1 matching over 8 bases. After removal of 5 bases from V and 4 bases from J, the junction contained 6 bases not matched to a gene. There are 14 residues in the CDR3. The germline V gene encodes CDR1 SGHAT and CDR2 FQNNGV.

As concerns this clonotype: A read error may be the cause here, since a much bigger clone is one base away. The V call is TRBV28, the J call TRBJ2-1, with D tentatively TRBD2 (5 bases). Trimming pared 10 bases from V and 7 bases from J, leaving 11 bases between. From germline, CDR1 is MDHEN and CDR2 SYDVKM. CDR3 length: 11 amino acids. The CDR3 sequence is CATTNANEQFF. The CDR3, as DNA: TGTGCCACGACTAACGCGAATGAGCAGTTCTTC.

This clonotype appeared a few times. The chain carries TRBV20-1 and TRBJ1-1; 8 bases align to TRBD1. Trimming at V came to 5 bases and at J to 3 bases, leaving 8 bases not matched to a gene. This CDR3 is 14 amino acids long. Germline V gene lookup returns CDR1 DFQATT and CDR2 SNEGSKA (reference sequence). CDR3 sequence reads: CSAAQGAQYTEAFF. Written as DNA, the CDR3 is TGCAGTGCTGCCCAGGGGGCTCAGTACACTGAAGCTTTCTTT.

Many counts were recorded for this clonotype. The CDR3 nucleotides are TGTGCCAGCACCCGGGGGGGCGGAGATACGCAGTATTTT. The encoded protein is CASTRGGGDTQYF. The V and J genes are TRBV27 and TRBJ2-3; 8 bases fit TRBD2. V gave up 7 bases and J gave up 5 bases; unmatched junction bases: 5. The CDR3 has 13 amino acids. The germline V gene encodes CDR1 MNHEY and CDR2 SMNVEV (reference sequence).

The CDR3 nucleotides are TGCAGCGTTGAAGATCACCGGGACCTCCTCGCGCAGTATTTT. Translation gives CSVEDHRDLLAQYF. V gene TRBV29-1 combines with J gene TRBJ2-3; D could derive from TRBD1 or TRBD2 (5 bases each). The germline V gene has CDR1 SQVTM and CDR2 ANQGSEA. Trimming cost V 0 bases and J 10 bases, with 17 bases left between them. The CDR3 extends over 14 amino acids.

The V call is TRBV5-6, the J call TRBJ2-7; D could derive from TRBD1 or TRBD2 (6 bases each). V lost 2 bases to trimming and J lost 1 base, with 10 bases between them. Germline V lookup: CDR1 SGHDT, CDR2 YYEEEE. The CDR3 has 14 residues. The CDR3 coding sequence is TGTGCCAGCAGCTTTAGGAGGGGGTCCTACGAGCAGTACTTC. It encodes CASSFRRGSYEQYF.